These 20 T cell receptor beta chains were all obtained from the same sample, sequenced in a study of blood T cell repertoires in COVID-19. Only in-frame clones appear in the TCRdb table, and some are missing; sequencing was by immunoSEQ multiplex PCR. Counted here are 250,000 to 350,000 clones, under 85% occurring once; the ten biggest clones make up about 0.9%. Sequencing input: peripheral blood. Receptor source: a human donor with COVID-19, enrolled during active disease. The donor label of this sample is uncertain.

CDR3 in amino acids: CASSPGLDTDTQYF. CDR3 nucleotide sequence: TGTGCCAGCAGTCCCGGACTTGACACAGATACGCAGTATTTT. The J gene is TRBJ2-3, the V gene TRBV6-6; D possibly corresponds to TRBD2 (5 bases). The ends were cut back, 5 bases at V and 2 bases at J, with 11 bases in the middle. The CDR3 covers 14 residues. The germline CDR1 and CDR2 sequences are MNHNY and SVGAGI (reference sequence).

CDR3 DNA: TGTGCCAGTAGTAACCAGGGCGTGAACACTGAAGCTTTCTTT. Protein: CASSNQGVNTEAFF. The chain is built from TRBV19 and TRBJ1-1, with D perhaps matching TRBD1 (5 bases). The CDR3 is 14 amino acids. Between the trimmed V and J ends, which lost 4 bases and 0 bases, there was a span of 9 bases. Germline V gives CDR1 LNHDA, CDR2 SQIVND (reference sequence).

This clone was counted once. The chain combines TRBV2 with TRBJ2-3; 7 positions match TRBD2. Germline V lookup: CDR1 SNHLY, CDR2 FYNNEI. The CDR3 runs 17 residues. V dropped 4 bases and J dropped 3; count of bases not matched to a gene: 13. Here the CDR3 DNA reads TGTGCCAGCAGTGGGGATTTGGCGGGAGTCACGACAGATACGCAGTATTTT. Translation gives CASSGDLAGVTTDTQYF.

This rearrangement joins TRBV5-1 to TRBJ1-2; 8 bases fit TRBD1. Trimming took 4 bases from V and 6 from J; bases not matched to a gene: 5. CDR3 length: 13 residues. The germline gives CDR1 SGHRS, CDR2 YFSETQ. CDR3 DNA: TGCGCCAGCAGCGGGCAGGGGGCGGATGGCTACACCTTC. Protein product: CASSGQGADGYTF.

The V and J genes are TRBV27 and TRBJ2-2; tentative D call: TRBD2 (6 bases). Per the germline V gene, CDR1 is MNHEY and CDR2 is SMNVEV (reference sequence). V was clipped by 8 bases and J by 1 base, with 14 bases between them. There are 15 residues in the CDR3. CDR3 coding DNA: TGTGCCAGCGGAGGGCGGGTAGTGAACACCGGGGAGCTGTTTTTT. As protein: CASGGRVVNTGELFF.

The J gene is TRBJ2-2, the V gene TRBV9; 14 positions match TRBD2. The germline CDR1 and CDR2 sequences are SGDLS and YYNGEE. The CDR3 totals 16 residues. The V segment lost 5 bases and the J segment 6 bases; nucleotides outside the gene matches: 6. CDR3 sequence (DNA): TGTGCCAGCAGTAGGGGACTAGCGGGAGAGGCCGGGGAGCTGTTTTTT. It yields the protein CASSRGLAGEAGELFF.

This chain links TRBV7-8 with TRBJ1-5; D is unresolved. The CDR3 is made up of 12 amino acids. In germline, CDR1 is SGHVS, CDR2 FQNEAQ. Trimming took 1 base from V and 9 from J, leaving 7 bases between them. CDR3 amino acids: CASSLGPRPQHF. The CDR3 coding sequence is TGTGCCAGCAGCTTAGGCCCCAGGCCCCAGCATTTT.

The rearrangement uses TRBV7-2 and TRBJ2-3; the match to TRBD2 covers 12 bases. The CDR3 loop spans 17 amino acids. In germline, CDR1 is SGHTA, CDR2 FQGNSA. Trimming took 2 bases from V and 5 from J; bases not matched to a gene: 8. CDR3 nucleotides: TGTGCCAGCAGCTTAAGTCCTAGCGGGAGGGCCAGAGATACGCAGTATTTT. Translated, it gives CASSLSPSGRARDTQYF.

This clone has just one count. The rearrangement links TRBV2 to TRBJ2-1; 10 nucleotides line up with TRBD2. This CDR3 comprises 14 residues. The ends lost 8 bases at V and 4 bases at J; junction bases unmatched: 5. Germline assignment: CDR1 SNHLY and CDR2 FYNNEI. CDR3 sequence: CASGGLAVYNEQFF. The CDR3 DNA reads TGTGCCAGCGGCGGACTAGCGGTTTACAATGAGCAGTTCTTC.

CDR3 amino acids: CASSPNPGLAGGPGTQYF. The CDR3 DNA is TGTGCCAGCAGCCCTAACCCGGGACTAGCGGGAGGGCCCGGTACGCAGTATTTT. The V gene is TRBV7-3, the J gene TRBJ2-3; 16 bases fit TRBD2. V shed 5 bases, J shed 8 bases, and the junction held 13 bases outside the gene matches. This CDR3 comprises 18 residues. CDR1 and CDR2 from the germline V gene are SGHTA and FQGTGA.

This chain joins TRBV11-2 and TRBJ2-1; 7 bases fit TRBD2. V was clipped by 5 bases and J by 2 bases; unmatched bases: 6. Germline assignment: CDR1 SGHAT and CDR2 FQNNGV. The CDR3 sequence is 15 residues long. As DNA, the CDR3 is TGTGCCAGCAGCCGGACTCGGGAGGCCTACAATGAGCAGTTCTTC. As protein: CASSRTREAYNEQFF.

The rearrangement joins TRBV9 to TRBJ1-5; 8 nucleotides agree with TRBD1. Trimming took 3 bases from V and 0 from J; bases not matched to a gene: 11. The CDR3 extends over 18 amino acids. Germline V gives CDR1 SGDLS, CDR2 YYNGEE. The CDR3 reads CASSARDRRRYSNQPQHF. The CDR3, as DNA: TGTGCCAGCAGCGCCCGGGACAGGAGACGTTATAGCAATCAGCCCCAGCATTTT.

This chain joins TRBV28 and TRBJ1-2; a possible D gene is TRBD1 (6 bases). V was shortened by 6 bases and J by 4 bases, with 12 bases between the two germline ends. Germline CDR1 reads MDHEN; CDR2 reads SYDVKM. This CDR3 has 13 amino acids. CDR3 coding DNA: TGTGCCAGCAGAAATGACAGGTTCTATGGCTACACCTTC. Translated: CASRNDRFYGYTF.

The chain combines TRBV27 with TRBJ2-7, with 12 bases that match TRBD1. CDR1 MNHEY and CDR2 SMNVEV come from the germline V gene (reference sequence). The CDR3 covers 15 residues. V trimming: 3 bases; J trimming: 6 bases; junction bases outside the gene matches: 6. CDR3 nucleotides: TGTGCCAGCAGTTTTGGGACAGGGGGCGTTGGCGAGCAGTACTTC. Its translation is CASSFGTGGVGEQYF.

This rearrangement joins TRBV5-1 to TRBJ1-2; D ambiguous. Germline V gene lookup returns CDR1 SGHRS and CDR2 YFSETQ. V lost 0 bases and J 4 bases, leaving 13 bases between the germline ends. The CDR3 contains 15 residues. CDR3 nucleotides: TGCGCCAGCAGCTTGGCAGTAATAGAGGGCTATGGCTACACCTTC. Translation: CASSLAVIEGYGYTF.

The rearrangement links TRBV6-1 to TRBJ2-5; D perhaps matches TRBD1 (6 bases). V lost 1 base and J 5 bases, leaving 11 bases between the germline ends. The CDR3 runs 14 residues. Germline-derived CDR1 and CDR2 are MNHNS and SASEGT. The CDR3 DNA sequence: TGTGCCAGCAGTGAAGACAGGGTAGGGGAGACCCAGTACTTC. It encodes CASSEDRVGETQYF.

The CDR3 loop reads CASDMRTGTGNTIYF. In nucleotides, the CDR3 is TGTGCCAGTGACATGCGGACAGGGACTGGAAACACCATATATTTT. The V call is TRBV19, the J call TRBJ1-3; 8 bases are shared with TRBD1. The CDR3 covers 15 residues. Germline V gives CDR1 LNHDA, CDR2 SQIVND (reference sequence). V gave up 8 bases and J gave up 2 bases; unmatched junction bases: 8.

The V call is TRBV3-1 (or the pseudogene TRBV3-2), the J call TRBJ1-2; D possibly corresponds to TRBD1 (6 bases). The V gene's germline CDR1 is LGHDT and CDR2 YNNKEL (reference sequence). The CDR3 has 14 amino acids. V lost 3 bases, J lost 1 base, and 9 bases lay in between. DNA for the CDR3: TGTGCCAGCAGCCACTACAGGGATAACTATGGCTACACCTTC. It codes for CASSHYRDNYGYTF.

The rearrangement links TRBV19 to TRBJ2-1, with D possibly matching TRBD2 (5 bases). The CDR3 spans 14 residues. Looked up from germline, CDR1 is LNHDA and CDR2 is SQIVND (reference sequence). The germline V and J ends were trimmed by 7 bases and 6 bases, with 16 bases remaining between them. The CDR3 spells CASTVSGIGNEQFF. In nucleotides, the CDR3 is TGTGCCAGTACTGTGTCGGGGATTGGCAATGAGCAGTTCTTC.

The chain carries TRBV5-1 and TRBJ2-3; 7 nucleotides align to TRBD2. J was trimmed by 3 bases and V by 4 bases; bases with no gene match: 8. The CDR3 runs to 15 residues. CDR1 and CDR2 (germline): SGHRS, YFSETQ. The CDR3 loop reads CASSPQRDQTDTQYF. Here the CDR3 DNA reads TGCGCCAGCAGCCCCCAGCGGGATCAGACAGATACGCAGTATTTT.